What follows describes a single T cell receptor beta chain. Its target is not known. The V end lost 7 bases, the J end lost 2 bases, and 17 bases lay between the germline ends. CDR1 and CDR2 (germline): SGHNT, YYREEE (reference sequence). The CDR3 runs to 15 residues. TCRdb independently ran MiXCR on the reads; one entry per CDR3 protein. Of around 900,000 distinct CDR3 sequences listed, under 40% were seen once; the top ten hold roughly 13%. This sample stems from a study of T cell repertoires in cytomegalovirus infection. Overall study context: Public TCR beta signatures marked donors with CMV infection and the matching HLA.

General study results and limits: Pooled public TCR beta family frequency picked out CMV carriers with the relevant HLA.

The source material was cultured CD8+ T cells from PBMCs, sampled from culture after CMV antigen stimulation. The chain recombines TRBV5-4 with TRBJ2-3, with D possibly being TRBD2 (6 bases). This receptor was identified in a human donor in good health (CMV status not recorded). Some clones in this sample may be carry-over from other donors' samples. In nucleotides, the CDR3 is TGTGCCAGCGTGGGGGACGGGGGAGACACAGATACGCAGTATTTT. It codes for CASVGDGGDTDTQYF.